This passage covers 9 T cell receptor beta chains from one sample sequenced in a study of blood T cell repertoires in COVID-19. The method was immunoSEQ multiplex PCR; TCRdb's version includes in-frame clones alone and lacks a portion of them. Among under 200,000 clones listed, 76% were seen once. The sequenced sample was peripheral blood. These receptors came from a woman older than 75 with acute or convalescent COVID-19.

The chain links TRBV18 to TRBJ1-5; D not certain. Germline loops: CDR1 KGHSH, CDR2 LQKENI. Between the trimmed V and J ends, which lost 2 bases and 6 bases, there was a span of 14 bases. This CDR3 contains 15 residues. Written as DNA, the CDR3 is TGTGCCAGCTCACCAGTCCCCATAATCGGTCAGCCCCAGCATTTT. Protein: CASSPVPIIGQPQHF.

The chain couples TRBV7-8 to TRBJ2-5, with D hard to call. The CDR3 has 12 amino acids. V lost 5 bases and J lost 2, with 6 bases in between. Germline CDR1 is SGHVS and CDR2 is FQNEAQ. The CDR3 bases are TGTGCCAGCAGCCGCCAACAAGAGACCCAGTACTTC. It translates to CASSRQQETQYF.

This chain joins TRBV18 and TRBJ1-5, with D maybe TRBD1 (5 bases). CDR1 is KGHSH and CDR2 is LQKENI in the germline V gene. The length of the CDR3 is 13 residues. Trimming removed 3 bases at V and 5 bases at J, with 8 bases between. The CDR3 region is CASSPGLDQPQHF. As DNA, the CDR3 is TGTGCCAGCTCACCGGGACTTGATCAGCCCCAGCATTTT.

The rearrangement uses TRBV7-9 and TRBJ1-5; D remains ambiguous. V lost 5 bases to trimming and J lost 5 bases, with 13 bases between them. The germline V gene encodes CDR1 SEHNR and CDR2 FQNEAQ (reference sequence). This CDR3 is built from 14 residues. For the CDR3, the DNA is TGTGCCAGCAGCCCGACGACCGGGGATCAGCCCCAGCATTTT. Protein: CASSPTTGDQPQHF.

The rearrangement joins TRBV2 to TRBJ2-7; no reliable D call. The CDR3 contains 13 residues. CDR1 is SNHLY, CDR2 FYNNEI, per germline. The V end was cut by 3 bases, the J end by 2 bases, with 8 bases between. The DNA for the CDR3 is TGTGCCAGCAGTGACGGAGAGACCTACGAGCAGTACTTC. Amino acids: CASSDGETYEQYF.

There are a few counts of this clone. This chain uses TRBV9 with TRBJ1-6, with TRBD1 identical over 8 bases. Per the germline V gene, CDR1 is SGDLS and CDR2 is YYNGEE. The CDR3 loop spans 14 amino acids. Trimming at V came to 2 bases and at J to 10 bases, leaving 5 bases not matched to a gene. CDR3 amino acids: CASSVDRGGSPLHF. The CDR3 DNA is TGTGCCAGCAGCGTCGACAGGGGAGGATCACCCCTCCACTTT.

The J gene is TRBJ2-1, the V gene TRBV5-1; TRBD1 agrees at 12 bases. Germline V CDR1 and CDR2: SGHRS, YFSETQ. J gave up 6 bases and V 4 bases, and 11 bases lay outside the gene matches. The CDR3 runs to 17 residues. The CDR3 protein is CASSPPRGQGAGNEQFF. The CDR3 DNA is TGCGCCAGCAGCCCCCCCCGGGGACAGGGGGCTGGCAATGAGCAGTTCTTC.

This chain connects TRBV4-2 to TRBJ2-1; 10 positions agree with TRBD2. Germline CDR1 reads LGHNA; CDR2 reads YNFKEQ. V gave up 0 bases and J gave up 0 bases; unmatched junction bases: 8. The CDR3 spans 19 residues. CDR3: CASSQDGSGGPLSYNEQFF. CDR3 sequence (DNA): TGTGCCAGCAGCCAAGATGGTAGCGGGGGGCCTCTCTCCTACAATGAGCAGTTCTTC.

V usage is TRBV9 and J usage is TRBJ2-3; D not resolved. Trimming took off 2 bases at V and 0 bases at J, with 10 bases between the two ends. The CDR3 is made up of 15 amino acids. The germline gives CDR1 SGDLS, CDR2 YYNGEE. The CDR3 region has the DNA TGTGCCAGCAGCGTCCTCGACACTAGCACAGATACGCAGTATTTT. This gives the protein CASSVLDTSTDTQYF.